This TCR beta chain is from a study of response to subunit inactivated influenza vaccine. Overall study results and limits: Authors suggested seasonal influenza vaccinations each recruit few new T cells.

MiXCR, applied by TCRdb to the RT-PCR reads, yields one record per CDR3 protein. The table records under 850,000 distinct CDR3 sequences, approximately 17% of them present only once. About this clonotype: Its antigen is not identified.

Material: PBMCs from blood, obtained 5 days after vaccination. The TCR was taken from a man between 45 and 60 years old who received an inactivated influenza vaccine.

In DNA form, the CDR3 reads TGCGCCAGCAGCTGGGACATCAATGAAAAACTGTTTTTT. It specifies CASSWDINEKLFF. V is TRBV5-1 and J is TRBJ1-4; possibly TRBD1 for D (6 bases). V gave up 3 bases and J gave up 5 bases, with 8 bases separating them. Germline CDR1 SGHRS, CDR2 YFSETQ. There are 13 residues in the CDR3.